Detailed here is one T cell receptor beta chain. What it binds is unknown. The data were taken from a study of circulating and synovial CD4+ cells in juvenile arthritis. Study-wide points: These blood cells shared more CDR3 sequences with synovium than bulk blood. Bulk blood CD4 samples held at least an order of magnitude more or fewer genomes than CPL. These repertoires were less diverse than bulk blood CD4 repertoires.

Sequenced samples came from active juvenile idiopathic arthritis patients. CDR3 length equals 12 residues. The germline V gene has CDR1 LGHNA and CDR2 YSLEER. Deletions cut 4 bases from V and 10 bases from J, with 13 bases between. Assay: immunoSEQ multiplex PCR; the TCRdb copy retains only in-frame clones and omits some. Of around 15,000 clones listed, around nine tenths were seen once; the top ten hold approximately 0.71%. This receptor was identified in a human donor with juvenile idiopathic arthritis. The sequenced sample consisted of CD4+ T cells from blood. The chain uses TRBV4-3 and TRBJ1-1; D may be TRBD1 (5 bases). The chain's CDR3 is CASSRQGSSAFF. CDR3 bases: TGCGCCAGCAGCCGGCAGGGTTCATCAGCTTTCTTT.